Listed here is a single T cell receptor beta chain. The germline gene is not matched at one end of the junction; a read error may be the cause. The data are from a study of cytomegalovirus exposure and HLA in healthy donors. Primers included in the PCR were 60 Vbeta and 13 Jbeta primers. The assay was immunoSEQ multiplex PCR, and TCRdb's table has in-frame clones only and misses some. The sample gives about 120,000 clones, roughly 75% of which show up once; around 3.3% is in the top ten. Germline V CDR1 and CDR2: SGHTA, FQGNSA. The CDR3 totals 11 residues. Material: PBMCs. The V and J genes are TRBV7-2 and TRBJ2-4, with 7 bases identical to TRBD1. The sequence was collected from a woman aged 50 to 65 in good health and CMV-seronegative. The CDR3 reads CASSSTGTTEF. CDR3 in DNA: TGTGCCAGCAGCTCGACAGGGACCACAGAATTC. The whole variable domain, filled in from reference TRBV7-2 and TRBJ2-4, reads GAGVSQSPSNKVTEKGKDVELRCDPISGHTALYWYRQSLGQGLEFLIYFQGNSAPDKSGLPSDRFSAERTGGSVSTLTIQRTQQEDSAVYLCASSSTGTTEFGAGTRLSVL.